This T cell receptor (beta chain) was captured by sequencing in a study of cytomegalovirus exposure and HLA in healthy donors. Germline values: CDR1 SGHNT, CDR2 YYREEE (reference sequence). Unmatched junction bases numbered 2, after V lost 0 bases and J lost 1 base. The CDR3 length is 15 residues. Researchers ran the PCR with 60 Vbeta and 13 Jbeta primers. The method was immunoSEQ multiplex PCR; TCRdb's version includes in-frame clones alone and lacks a portion of them. This sample has 270,000 or so clones, with just over 85% found just once. This receptor was taken from a man in his forties or fifties in good health and CMV-seropositive. Sequencing was done on a sample of PBMCs. The J gene is TRBJ1-2, the V gene TRBV5-4; 8 positions match TRBD1. This chain's CDR3 is CASSLGQGINYGYTF. Here the CDR3 DNA reads TGTGCCAGCAGCTTGGGACAGGGGATTAACTATGGCTACACCTTC.